This T cell receptor beta chain originates from a study of Ad26.COV2.S vaccination and SARS-CoV-2 variants (dated by TCRdb to the early 2020s). Background on the whole study: Donors in the vaccine arm were drawn from COV1001, a multicentre, randomized, double-blind, placebo-controlled phase I-IIa trial testing Ad26.COV2.S in healthy adults. Ad26.COV2.S was administered intramuscularly at 5 x 10^10 or 1 x 10^11 viral particles, either as a single shot or as two shots given 56 days apart. The specificity and breadth of SARS-CoV-2-reactive T cell receptors after Ad26.COV2.S vaccination were assessed by TCRbeta repertoire sequencing. A total of some 30 samples were included in the TCR-sequenced set, comprising some 20 Ad26.COV2.S vaccine recipients, 5 placebo recipients and 8 SARS-CoV-2 convalescent individuals. Trial participants were randomized into five groups of five, in which low-dose or high-dose Ad26.COV2.S was given once or twice, or placebo was given on both occasions. Investigators did not know the trial group allocation while performing experiments and assessing outcomes. Study-wide conclusions, independent of this receptor: The authors noted that the TCR breadth and depth analyses may have underestimated total T cell responses. The study was not powered to compare responses between vaccine doses or regimens. Non-spike TCR breadth was comparable between vaccine and placebo recipients, consistent with the vaccine containing only spike. Higher spike-specific TCR breadth was observed in Ad26.COV2.S recipients than in placebo recipients (P = 0.0014). After vaccination, spike-specific CD8+ and CD4+ T cell responses were reported to show substantial breadth.

About this clone: The clone's antigen remains unknown. No base quality information exists; no much larger clone differs at one position.

The sample's treatment or condition label, decoded: roughly 18 received Ad26.COV2.S at low or high dose, single or two shots; roughly five received placebo; per-sample allocation not given. Repertoires of vaccine and placebo recipients were sequenced from samples collected on day 63 after the first injection. Between 29 July and 7 August 2020, Cohort 1b enrolled 25 adults aged 18-55 years at one site in Boston, USA. Ad26.COV2.S was a replication-incompetent adenovirus type 26 vector that expressed a prefusion-stabilized SARS-CoV-2 spike protein derived from the original Wuhan strain. Sequences LGHNA (CDR1) and YNFKEQ (CDR2) are obtained from the germline V gene. The CDR3 spans 15 residues, from the cysteine through the phenylalanine. This entry keeps only the CDR3 DNA: 45 bases, framed from base 1. V is pared back by 5 bases and J by 0 bases, with 13 bases lying between the germline termini. TCRbeta CDR3 regions were sequenced with the immunoSEQ Assay. After extraction, genomic DNA underwent amplification by bias-controlled multiplex PCR, followed by high-throughput sequencing. In the paper's pipeline: To quantify the absolute abundance of each unique TCRbeta CDR3 region, sequences were collapsed and filtered. T cell fraction was estimated by normalization of TCRbeta template counts to usable DNA, with usable DNA being measured through amplification of reference genes present in all nucleated cells. Repertoire TCRs were annotated as SARS-CoV-2-specific when V gene, CDR3 amino acid sequence and J gene were exactly matched to a known reactive TCR set. MIRA supplied the reference SARS-CoV-2 TCR set, which was filtered for enrichment in COVID-19-positive ImmuneCODE repertoires so that public or cross-reactive TCRs were removed. Using the MIRA antigens, annotated TCRs were further analysed by specific ORF or by position within an ORF. Breadth was defined as annotated unique rearrangements over total unique productive rearrangements; depth was the summed frequency of those rearrangements. Group comparisons of TCR breadth used two-sided Wilcoxon rank-sum tests. This is the immuneACCESS table as TCRdb keeps it, with only in-frame sequences that have V and J called. A part of the clones is gone; compared with another copy, unresolved V genes explain less than half, and the rest is unexplained. The D gene and trimming were derived from the DNA, and the V and J assignments and clone size from that table. This sample lists over 300,000 clones; 83% were detected once. Clones ranked in the top ten supply almost 7.5% of the sample.

Sequencing used peripheral blood, obtained in a trial of Ad26.COV2.S vaccine versus placebo. The sequence links TRBV4-2 to TRBJ1-1; the D gene cannot be named for sure. The origin of this receptor is a person aged 18-65 years who received the Ad26.COV2.S COVID-19 vaccine or a placebo. The nucleotides are TGTGCCAGCAGCTATACGGTGGGCTTGAACACTGAAGCTTTCTTT. Translated, it reads CASSYTVGLNTEAFF.